This T cell receptor (beta chain) was sequenced during a study of blood T cell repertoires in COVID-19. Study at large: The samples span acute and convalescent COVID-19 from the United States, Italy and Spain.

In the authors' methods: Using reference gene primer amplification, nucleated cell counts were estimated. Sequenced by immunoSEQ multiplex PCR; TCRdb stores in-frame clones only, minus some. V and J calls and clone size are those listed in that table; D and trimming were worked out from the DNA. The data show 250,000 to 350,000 clones, roughly 90% seen once. The CDR3 runs to 16 residues. The V segment lost 1 base and the J segment 4 bases; nucleotides outside the gene matches: 8. CDR1 and CDR2 (germline): MGHRA, YSYEKL. The V call is TRBV4-1, the J call TRBJ2-3, with 7 bases fitting TRBD2. The sequence came from a young man with acute or convalescent COVID-19. The specimen sequenced was peripheral blood. CDR3 nucleotides: TGCGCCAGCAGCCAAGGACTAGCCCCCATGGCAGATACGCAGTATTTT. This encodes CASSQGLAPMADTQYF.